The TCR beta chain described here comes from a study of blood T cell repertoires in COVID-19 (TCRdb year 2020). Turning to the overall study: Collaborator samples came from the United States, Italy and Spain and covered acute and convalescent phases of COVID-19. The material from the prospective study consisted of cDNA or gDNA derived from T cells, B-cell-depleted T cells, or PBMCs. Samples came from the ongoing ImmuneRACE study (first 160 participants) plus 1,254 subjects from 6 global collaborators. Where available, HLA class I and class II types were obtained from metadata supplied by the sample provider rather than from assay-based typing. The repertoires were released in a freely available public database intended as a resource for research on the immune response to SARS-CoV-2. The sample metadata nearly always contained a de-identified subject ID, COVID-19 status, age in years and sex. Subjects who had been exposed to COVID-19, were actively infected with it, or had recovered from it provided the deeply sampled blood TCRbeta repertoires that made up the dataset. The paper as a whole reports these results and caveats: Clinical and demographic metadata were provided uncurated, with the amount varying by source and participant.

TCRbeta CDR3 regions were amplified from genomic DNA by means of the immunoSEQ Assay, a bias-controlled multiplex PCR. Under the source paper's analysis protocol: Nucleated cell counts per sample were estimated from amplification of reference gene primers within the assay. Sequence reads were collapsed and filtered to measure the absolute abundance of every unique TCRbeta CDR3 rearrangement. For each sample, productive Simpson clonality was calculated as the square root of Simpson's diversity index across productive rearrangements. TCRdb carries this immuneACCESS record with in-frame sequences only. Its versions omit some clonotypes, under half of them owing to an unresolved V gene in the studies checked, with the rest unexplained. The V and J calls and the clone size are those of that table, but D and trimming were determined from the DNA. The sample has 200,000 to 300,000 clones on record, about 86% of them singletons. In total, the top ten clones hold over 1.1% of the sample.

As concerns this clone: It lacks a known antigen. Qualities for individual bases were not recorded, and no much larger clone is one base off.

Whole blood was collected in K2EDTA tubes by collaborating institutions according to the institutions' own protocols. Collaborator samples were shipped for TCRbeta analysis as frozen whole blood, isolated PBMCs, or DNA extracted from either sample type. CDR1 LGHNA and CDR2 YSLEER were looked up in the germline V gene. V is cut by 0 bases and J by 3 bases, and the space between the germline ends is 9 bases. Inclusive of the bounding cysteine and phenylalanine, the CDR3 is 15 residues long. The DNA shown is the 45-base CDR3, in frame from base 1. Material: peripheral blood. The rearrangement joined TRBV4-3 to TRBJ1-5; a confident D gene designation cannot be given. This TCR came from a man older than 75 with acute or convalescent COVID-19. The CDR3 protein sequence reads: CASSQELTANQPQHF. The DNA sequence is given as TGCGCCAGCAGCCAAGAGTTAACAGCCAATCAGCCCCAGCATTTT.